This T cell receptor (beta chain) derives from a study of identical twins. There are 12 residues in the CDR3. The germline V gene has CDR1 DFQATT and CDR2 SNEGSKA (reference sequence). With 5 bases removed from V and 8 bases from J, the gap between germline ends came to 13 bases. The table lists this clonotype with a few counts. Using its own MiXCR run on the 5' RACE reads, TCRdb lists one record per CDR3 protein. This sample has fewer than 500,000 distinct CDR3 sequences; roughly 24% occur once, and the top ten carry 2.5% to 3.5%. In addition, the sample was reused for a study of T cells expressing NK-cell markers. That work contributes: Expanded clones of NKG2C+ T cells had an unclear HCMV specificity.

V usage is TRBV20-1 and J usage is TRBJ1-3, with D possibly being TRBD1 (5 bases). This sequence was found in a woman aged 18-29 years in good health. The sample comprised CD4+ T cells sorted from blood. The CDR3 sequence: CSAQTLGDTIYF. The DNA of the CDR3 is TGCAGTGCTCAGACGCTGGGGGACACCATATATTTT.